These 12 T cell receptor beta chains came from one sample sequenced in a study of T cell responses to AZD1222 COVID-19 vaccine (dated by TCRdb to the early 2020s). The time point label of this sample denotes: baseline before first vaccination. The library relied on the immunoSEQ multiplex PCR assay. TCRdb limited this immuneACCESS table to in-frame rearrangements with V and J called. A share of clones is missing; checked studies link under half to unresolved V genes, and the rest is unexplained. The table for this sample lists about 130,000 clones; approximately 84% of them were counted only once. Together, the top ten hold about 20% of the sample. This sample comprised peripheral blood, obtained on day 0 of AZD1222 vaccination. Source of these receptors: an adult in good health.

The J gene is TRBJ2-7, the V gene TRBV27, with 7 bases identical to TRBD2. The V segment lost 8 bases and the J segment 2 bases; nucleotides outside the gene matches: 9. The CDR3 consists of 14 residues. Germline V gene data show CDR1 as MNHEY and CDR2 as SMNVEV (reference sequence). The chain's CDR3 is CASSGGGLTYEQYF. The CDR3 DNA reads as TGTGCCAGCTCGGGCGGGGGTCTTACCTACGAGCAGTACTTC.

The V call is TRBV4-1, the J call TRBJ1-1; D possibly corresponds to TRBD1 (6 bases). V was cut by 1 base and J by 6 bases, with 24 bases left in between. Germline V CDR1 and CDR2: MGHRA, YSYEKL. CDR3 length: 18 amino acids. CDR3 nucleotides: TGCGCCAGCAGCCAAGTACTTAGTAAGGGCAGGGGAGTACCTGAAGCTTTCTTT. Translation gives CASSQVLSKGRGVPEAFF.

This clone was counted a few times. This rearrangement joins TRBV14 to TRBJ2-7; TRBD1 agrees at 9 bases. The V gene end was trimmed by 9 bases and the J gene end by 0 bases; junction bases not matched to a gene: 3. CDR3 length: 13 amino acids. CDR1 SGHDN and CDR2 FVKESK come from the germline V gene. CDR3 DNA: TGTGCCAGGTCGGGACAGGGCTCCTACGAGCAGTACTTC. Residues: CARSGQGSYEQYF.

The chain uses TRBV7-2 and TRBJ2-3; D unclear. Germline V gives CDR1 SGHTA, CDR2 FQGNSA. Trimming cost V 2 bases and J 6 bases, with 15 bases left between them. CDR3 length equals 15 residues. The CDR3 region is CASSLSRGGADTQYF. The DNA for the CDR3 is TGTGCCAGCAGCTTATCGAGAGGTGGCGCCGATACGCAGTATTTT.

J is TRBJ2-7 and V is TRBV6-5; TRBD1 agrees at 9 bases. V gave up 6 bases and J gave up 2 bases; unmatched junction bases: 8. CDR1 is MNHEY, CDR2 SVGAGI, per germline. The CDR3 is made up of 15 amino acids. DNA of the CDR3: TGTGCCAGCAGATTCGACAGGGGGTACGCCTACGAGCAGTACTTC. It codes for CASRFDRGYAYEQYF.

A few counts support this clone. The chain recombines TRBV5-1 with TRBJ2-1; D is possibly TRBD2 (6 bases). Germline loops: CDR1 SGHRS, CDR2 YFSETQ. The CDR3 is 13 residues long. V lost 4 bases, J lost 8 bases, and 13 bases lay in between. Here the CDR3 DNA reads TGCGCCAGCAGCGCCGGGACTTTCCATGAGCAGTTCTTC. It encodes CASSAGTFHEQFF.

The CDR3 protein is CASSIRANLNYEQYF. The CDR3 nucleotides read TGTGCCAGTAGTATCAGGGCAAATCTCAACTACGAGCAGTACTTC. The chain carries TRBV19 and TRBJ2-7, with TRBD1 as a possible D gene (5 bases). The CDR3 is 15 amino acids. V lost 3 bases and J 3 bases, leaving 15 bases between the germline ends. Germline CDR1 is LNHDA and CDR2 is SQIVND (reference sequence).

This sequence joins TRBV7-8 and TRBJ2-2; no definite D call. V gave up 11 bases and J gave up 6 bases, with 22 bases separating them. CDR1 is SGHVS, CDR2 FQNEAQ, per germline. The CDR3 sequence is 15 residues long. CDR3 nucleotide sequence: TGTGCCGTTCAGTCGGGCCTCTTGACGGCCGGGGAGCTGTTTTTT. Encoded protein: CAVQSGLLTAGELFF.

The CDR3 loop is CATSRPGGGPYEQYF. Here the CDR3 DNA reads TGTGCCACCAGCAGACCTGGCGGGGGGCCCTACGAGCAGTACTTC. The chain couples TRBV15 to TRBJ2-7; TRBD2 aligns across 8 bases. The J segment lost 2 bases and the V segment lost 2 bases, leaving 5 bases of the junction unmatched. Germline lookup yields CDR1 LNHNV and CDR2 YYDKDF (reference sequence). The CDR3 totals 15 residues.

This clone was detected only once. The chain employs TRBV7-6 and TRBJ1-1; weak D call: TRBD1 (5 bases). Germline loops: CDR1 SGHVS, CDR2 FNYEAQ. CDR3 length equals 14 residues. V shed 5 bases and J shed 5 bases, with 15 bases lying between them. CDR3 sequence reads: CASSPPRGGTEAFF. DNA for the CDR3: TGTGCCAGCAGCCCCCCCCGCGGGGGGACTGAAGCTTTCTTT.

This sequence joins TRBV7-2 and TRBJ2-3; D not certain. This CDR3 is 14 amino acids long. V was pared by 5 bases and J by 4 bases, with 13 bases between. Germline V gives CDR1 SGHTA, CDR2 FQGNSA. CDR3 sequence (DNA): TGTGCCAGCAGCCCCCATTCTGGGTCAGATACGCAGTATTTT. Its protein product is CASSPHSGSDTQYF.

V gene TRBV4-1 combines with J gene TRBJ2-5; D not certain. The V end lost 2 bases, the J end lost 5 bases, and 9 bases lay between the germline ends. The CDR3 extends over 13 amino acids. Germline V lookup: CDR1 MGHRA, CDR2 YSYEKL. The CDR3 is CASSQFAGETQYF. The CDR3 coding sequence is TGCGCCAGCAGCCAATTCGCCGGGGAGACCCAGTACTTC.